A selection of T cell receptor beta chains follows, all from one sample in a study of graft-versus-host responses after intestinal transplantation. Repertoires were generated with immunoSEQ multiplex PCR, while TCRdb's copy carries only in-frame clones and drops some. The sample holds tens of thousands of clones, about nine tenths seen once. The material sequenced was PBMCs, taken 98 days after intestinal transplantation. These receptors came from a human patient who received an intestinal transplant, so some T cells may come from the graft donor. Each CDR3 is given with its conserved first and last residue. The D gene is left open where the match is weak.

D gene	J gene	V gene	CDR3 protein
NA	TRBJ2-2	TRBV7-3	CASSFRSRRGGDGTGELFF
NA	TRBJ2-3	TRBV27	CASSFKPATRSRPDTQYF
TRBD2	TRBJ2-7	TRBV10-1	CASSEGTSPYEQYF
NA	TRBJ1-2	TRBV5-6	CASSFQLGVITF
NA	TRBJ2-7	TRBV28	CASSSSGGRAVYEQYF
NA	TRBJ1-1	TRBV6-5	CASRDPPIGEAFF
NA	TRBJ2-7	TRBV13	CASSLHGGEQYF
NA	TRBJ2-7	TRBV6-6	CASRRRDEQYF
TRBD1	TRBJ2-5	TRBV5-1	CASSSGQGGLWETQYF
TRBD1	TRBJ2-1	TRBV10-3	CATSDRDQYNEQFF
NA	TRBJ2-1	TRBV6-1	CASSEALSSSYNEQFF
NA	TRBJ1-1	TRBV18	CASSRGDTEAFF
NA	TRBJ2-7	TRBV30	CAWAPSGVEQYF
NA	TRBJ2-2	TRBV5-1	CASKPPAASNTGELFF
NA	TRBJ2-2	TRBV28	CASSFPVDGELFF
NA	TRBJ2-1	TRBV6-1	CASSVTVVDEQFF
NA	TRBJ2-1	TRBV30	CAWREDGSNEQFF
NA	TRBJ1-1	TRBV19	CASTPWQANTEAFF
NA	TRBJ2-1	TRBV4-1	CATSGGGEQFF
TRBD1	TRBJ2-7	TRBV5-1	CASSFYTGAYEQYF
TRBD2	TRBJ2-2	TRBV19	CASSIAPLAGVNTGELFF
NA	TRBJ1-5	TRBV6-1	CASSEAGGQPQHF